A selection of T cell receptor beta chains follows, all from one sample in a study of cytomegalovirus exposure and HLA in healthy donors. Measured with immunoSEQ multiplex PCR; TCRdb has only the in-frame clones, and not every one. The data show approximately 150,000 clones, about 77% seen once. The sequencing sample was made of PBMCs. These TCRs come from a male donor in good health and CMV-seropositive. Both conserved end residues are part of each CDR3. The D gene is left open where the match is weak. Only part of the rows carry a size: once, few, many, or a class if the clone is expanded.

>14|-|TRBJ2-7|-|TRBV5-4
CASSSSDSSYEQYF
TGTGCCAGCAGCTCCTCGGACAGTTCCTACGAGCAGTACTTC
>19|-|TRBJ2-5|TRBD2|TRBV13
CASSLVGGLAGGLQETQYF
TGTGCCAGCAGCTTAGTAGGGGGACTAGCGGGGGGGCTCCAAGAGACCCAGTACTTC
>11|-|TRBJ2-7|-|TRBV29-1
CSVRQTYEQYF
TGCAGCGTCAGACAGACCTACGAGCAGTACTTC
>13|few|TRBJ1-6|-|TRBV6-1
CASSSRWSSPLHF
TGTGCCAGCAGCTCTCGTTGGAGTTCACCCCTCCACTTT
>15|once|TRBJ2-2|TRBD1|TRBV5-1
CASSADRANTGELFF
TGCGCCAGCAGCGCGGACAGGGCGAACACCGGGGAGCTGTTTTTT
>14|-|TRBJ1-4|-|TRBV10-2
CASSEVTANEKLFF
TGCGCCAGCAGTGAGGTGACAGCTAATGAAAAACTGTTTTTT
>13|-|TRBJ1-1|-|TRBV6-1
CASSRGGGTEAFF
TGTGCCAGCAGCCGAGGGGGGGGCACTGAAGCTTTCTTT
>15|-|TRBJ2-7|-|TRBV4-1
CASSQVVGRGYEQYF
TGCGCCAGCAGCCAAGTCGTCGGCAGAGGCTACGAGCAGTACTTC
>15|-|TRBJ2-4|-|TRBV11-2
CASSLGLLAKNIQYF
TGTGCCAGCAGCTTAGGACTTTTAGCCAAAAACATTCAGTACTTC
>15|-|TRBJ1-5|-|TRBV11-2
CASSLGTLSNQPQHF
TGTGCCAGCAGCTTAGGGACACTGAGCAATCAGCCCCAGCATTTT
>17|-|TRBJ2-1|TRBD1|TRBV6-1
CASSVQILGTGHNEQFF
TGTGCCAGCAGTGTCCAAATACTCGGGACAGGCCACAATGAGCAGTTCTTC
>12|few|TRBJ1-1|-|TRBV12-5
CASDLTYTEAFF
TGTGCTAGTGACCTCACTTACACTGAAGCTTTCTTT
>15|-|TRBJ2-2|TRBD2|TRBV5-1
CASSGPASGAGELFF
TGCGCCAGCAGTGGGCCGGCTAGCGGGGCCGGGGAGCTGTTTTTT
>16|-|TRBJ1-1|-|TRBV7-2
CASSLVPGSVNTEAFF
TGTGCCAGCAGCTTAGTCCCGGGGTCGGTGAACACTGAAGCTTTCTTT
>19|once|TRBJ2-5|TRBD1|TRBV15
CATSRGPTGDLRDQETQYF
TGTGCCACCAGCAGAGGCCCGACAGGGGATTTGAGGGACCAAGAGACCCAGTACTTC
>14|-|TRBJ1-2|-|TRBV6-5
CASSYSDSFYGYTF
TGTGCCAGCAGTTACTCGGACAGTTTCTATGGCTACACCTTC
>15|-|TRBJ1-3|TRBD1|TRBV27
CASSFSTGAGNTIYF
TGTGCCAGCAGTTTCTCTACAGGGGCTGGAAACACCATATATTTT
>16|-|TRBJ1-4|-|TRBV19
CASSFPRGASNEKLFF
TGTGCCAGTAGTTTCCCCAGGGGCGCGAGTAATGAAAAACTGTTTTTT
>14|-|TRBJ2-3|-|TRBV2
CASSVTAGADTQYF
TGTGCCAGCAGCGTCACCGCCGGGGCAGATACGCAGTATTTT
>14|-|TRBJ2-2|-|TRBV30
CAWRMQGGTGELFF
TGTGCCTGGAGAATGCAAGGGGGAACCGGGGAGCTGTTTTTT
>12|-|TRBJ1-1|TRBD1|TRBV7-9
CASSPQGTEAFF
TGTGCCAGCAGCCCACAGGGGACTGAAGCTTTCTTT
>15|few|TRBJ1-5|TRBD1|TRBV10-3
CAISESDRGIRPQHF
TGTGCCATCAGTGAGTCGGACAGGGGGATCCGGCCCCAGCATTTT
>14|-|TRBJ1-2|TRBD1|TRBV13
CASSSTGGFHGYTF
TGTGCCAGCAGCTCTACAGGGGGCTTCCATGGCTACACCTTC
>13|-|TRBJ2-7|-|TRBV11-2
CASSPQVAYEQYF
TGTGCCAGCAGCCCACAGGTAGCCTACGAGCAGTACTTC
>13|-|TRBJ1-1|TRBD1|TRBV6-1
CASGGQSNTEAFF
TGTGCCAGCGGGGGACAGTCTAACACTGAAGCTTTCTTT
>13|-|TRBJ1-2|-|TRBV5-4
CASSLIGRGEYTF
TGTGCCAGCAGCTTGATAGGCAGGGGAGAGTACACCTTC
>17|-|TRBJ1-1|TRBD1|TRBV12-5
CASGLGRDRGFGTEAFF
TGTGCTAGTGGTTTGGGCCGGGACAGGGGTTTTGGCACTGAAGCTTTCTTT
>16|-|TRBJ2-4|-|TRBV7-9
CASSPREAMAKNIQYF
TGTGCCAGCAGCCCCAGGGAGGCGATGGCCAAAAACATTCAGTACTTC
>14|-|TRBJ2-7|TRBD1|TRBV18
CASSTGTGGYEQYF
TGTGCCAGCTCAACGGGGACAGGGGGCTACGAGCAGTACTTC
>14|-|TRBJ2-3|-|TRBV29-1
CSVERGARTDTQYF
TGCAGCGTTGAGCGGGGAGCTCGCACAGATACGCAGTATTTT
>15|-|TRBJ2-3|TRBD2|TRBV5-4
CASSYGTTRTDTQYF
TGTGCCAGCAGCTATGGGACTACCCGCACAGATACGCAGTATTTT
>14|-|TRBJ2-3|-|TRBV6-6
CASSYYPGTDTQYF
TGTGCCAGCAGTTACTATCCGGGCACAGATACGCAGTATTTT
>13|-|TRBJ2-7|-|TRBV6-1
CASSLDSTYEQYF
TGTGCCAGCAGTCTCGACAGTACCTACGAGCAGTACTTC
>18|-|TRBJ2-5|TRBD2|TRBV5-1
CASSLPSGGNAAQETQYF
TGCGCCAGCAGCCTCCCTAGCGGGGGAAACGCGGCCCAAGAGACCCAGTACTTC
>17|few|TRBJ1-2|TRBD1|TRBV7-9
CASSSLGGQQINYGYTF
TGTGCCAGCAGCTCATTAGGGGGACAGCAGATAAACTATGGCTACACCTTC
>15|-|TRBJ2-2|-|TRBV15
CATSRDRRGGGELFF
TGTGCCACCAGCAGAGATCGGAGAGGGGGTGGGGAGCTGTTTTTT
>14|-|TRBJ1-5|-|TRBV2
CASREGRGNQPQHF
TGTGCCAGCAGGGAGGGGAGGGGCAATCAGCCCCAGCATTTT
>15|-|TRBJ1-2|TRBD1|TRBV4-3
CASSQGVGGSYGYTF
TGCGCCAGCAGCCAAGGAGTAGGGGGCAGCTATGGCTACACCTTC
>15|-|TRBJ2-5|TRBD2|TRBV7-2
CASSLEAGAGETQYF
TGTGCCAGCAGCTTAGAAGCGGGGGCGGGGGAGACCCAGTACTTC
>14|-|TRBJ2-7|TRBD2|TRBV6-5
CASSYSGLASEQYF
TGTGCCAGCAGTTACTCGGGACTAGCGAGCGAGCAGTACTTC
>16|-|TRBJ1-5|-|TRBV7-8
CASSFSRDIGNQPQHF
TGTGCCAGCAGCTTTTCCCGGGACATAGGTAATCAGCCCCAGCATTTT
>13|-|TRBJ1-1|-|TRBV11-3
CASSGARNTEAFF
TGTGCCAGCAGCGGGGCCCGGAACACTGAAGCTTTCTTT
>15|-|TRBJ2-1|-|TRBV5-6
CASSLVPSAGNEQFF
TGTGCCAGCAGCTTGGTTCCTAGCGCAGGCAATGAGCAGTTCTTC
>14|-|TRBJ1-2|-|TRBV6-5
CASSYAATNYGYTF
TGTGCCAGCAGTTACGCAGCGACTAACTATGGCTACACCTTC
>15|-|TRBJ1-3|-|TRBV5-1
CASSLRSVLGNTIYF
TGCGCCAGCAGCTTGCGGTCTGTATTAGGAAACACCATATATTTT
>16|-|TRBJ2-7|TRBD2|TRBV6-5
CASSYSRTSGAYEQYF
TGTGCCAGCAGTTACTCTAGGACTAGCGGCGCCTACGAGCAGTACTTC
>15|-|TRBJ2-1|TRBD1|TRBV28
CASSLLGTGGNEQFF
TGTGCCAGCAGTTTATTGGGGACAGGGGGCAATGAGCAGTTCTTC
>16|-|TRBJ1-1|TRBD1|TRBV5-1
CASSDRDRGIATEAFF
TGCGCCAGCAGCGATCGGGACAGGGGGATAGCCACTGAAGCTTTCTTT
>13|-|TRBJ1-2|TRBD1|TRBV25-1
CASSGQGNYGYTF
TGTGCCAGCAGCGGACAGGGGAACTATGGCTACACCTTC
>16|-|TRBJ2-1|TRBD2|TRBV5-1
CASSGKGLAVVNEQFF
TGCGCCAGCAGCGGCAAGGGACTAGCGGTAGTAAATGAGCAGTTCTTC
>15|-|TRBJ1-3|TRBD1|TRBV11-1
CASSPLDRERNTIYF
TGTGCCAGCAGCCCTCTCGACAGGGAACGAAACACCATATATTTT
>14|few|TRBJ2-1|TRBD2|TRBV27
CASSFRGGGNEQFF
TGTGCCAGCAGTTTTCGCGGGGGGGGCAATGAGCAGTTCTTC
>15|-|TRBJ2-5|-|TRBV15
CATSQSGGSKETQYF
TGTGCCACCAGCCAGAGCGGAGGGAGCAAAGAGACCCAGTACTTC